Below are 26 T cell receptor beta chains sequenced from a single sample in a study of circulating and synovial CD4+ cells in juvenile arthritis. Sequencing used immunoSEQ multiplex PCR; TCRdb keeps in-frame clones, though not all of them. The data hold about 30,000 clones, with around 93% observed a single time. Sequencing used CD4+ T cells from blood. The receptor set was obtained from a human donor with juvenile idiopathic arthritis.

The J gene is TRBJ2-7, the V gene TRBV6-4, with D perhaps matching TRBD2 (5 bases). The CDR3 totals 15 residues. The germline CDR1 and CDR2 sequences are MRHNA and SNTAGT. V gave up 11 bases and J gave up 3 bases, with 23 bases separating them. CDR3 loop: CAERPREPFCYEQYF. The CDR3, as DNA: TGTGCCGAACGGCCTAGGGAGCCCTTTTGCTACGAGCAGTACTTC.

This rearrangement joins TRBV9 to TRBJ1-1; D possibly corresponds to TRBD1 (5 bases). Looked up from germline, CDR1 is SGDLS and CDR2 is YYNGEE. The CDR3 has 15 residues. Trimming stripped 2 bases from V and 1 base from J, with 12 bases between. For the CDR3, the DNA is TGTGCCAGCAGCGTCGGACCGACAGAGAACACTGAAGCTTTCTTT. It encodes CASSVGPTENTEAFF. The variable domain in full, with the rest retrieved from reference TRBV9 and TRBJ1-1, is DSGVTQTPKHLITATGQRVTLRCSPRSGDLSVYWYQQSLDQGLQFLIQYYNGEERAKGNILERFSAQQFPDLHSELNLSSLELGDSALYFCASSVGPTENTEAFFGQGTRLTVV.

CDR3 protein: CASSVGLAGAGDTQYF. The DNA for the CDR3 is TGTGCCAGCAGCGTGGGACTAGCGGGAGCAGGAGATACGCAGTATTTT. The rearrangement joins TRBV7-3 to TRBJ2-3, with 14 bases matching TRBD2. The CDR3 loop spans 16 amino acids. V lost 5 bases to trimming and J lost 5 bases; unmatched junction nucleotides: 6. Per germline, CDR1 SGHTA and CDR2 FQGTGA.

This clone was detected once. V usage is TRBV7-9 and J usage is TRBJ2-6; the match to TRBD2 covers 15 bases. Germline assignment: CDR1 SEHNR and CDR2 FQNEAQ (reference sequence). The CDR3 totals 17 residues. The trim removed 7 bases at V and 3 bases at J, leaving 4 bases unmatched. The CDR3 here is CASNPGLAGGGANVLTF. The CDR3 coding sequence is TGTGCCAGCAATCCGGGACTAGCGGGAGGTGGGGCCAACGTCCTGACTTTC. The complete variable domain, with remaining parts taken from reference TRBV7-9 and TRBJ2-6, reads DTGVSQNPRHKITKRGQNVTFRCDPISEHNRLYWYRQTLGQGPEFLTYFQNEAQLEKSRLLSDRFSAERPKGSFSTLEIQRTEQGDSAMYLCASNPGLAGGGANVLTFGAGSRLTVL.

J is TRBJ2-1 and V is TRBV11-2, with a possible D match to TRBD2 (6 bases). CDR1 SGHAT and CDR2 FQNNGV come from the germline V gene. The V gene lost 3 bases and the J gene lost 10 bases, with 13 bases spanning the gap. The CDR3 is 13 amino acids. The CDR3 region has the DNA TGTGCCAGCAGCTTGGACCGACTAGGGGAGCAGTTCTTC. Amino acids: CASSLDRLGEQFF.

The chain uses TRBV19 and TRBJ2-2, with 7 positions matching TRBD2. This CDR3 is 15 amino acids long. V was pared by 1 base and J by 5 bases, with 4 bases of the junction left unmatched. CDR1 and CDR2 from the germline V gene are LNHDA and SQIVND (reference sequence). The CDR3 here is CASSIAGGLTGELFF. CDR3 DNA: TGTGCCAGTAGTATAGCGGGAGGCTTGACCGGGGAGCTGTTTTTT.

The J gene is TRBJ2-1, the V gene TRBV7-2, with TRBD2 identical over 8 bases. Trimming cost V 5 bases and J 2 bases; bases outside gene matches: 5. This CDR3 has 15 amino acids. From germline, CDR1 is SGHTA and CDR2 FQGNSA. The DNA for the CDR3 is TGTGCCAGCAGCCGTGGCGGGAGGACCTACAATGAGCAGTTCTTC. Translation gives CASSRGGRTYNEQFF. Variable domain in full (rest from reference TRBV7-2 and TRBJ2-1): GAGVSQSPSNKVTEKGKDVELRCDPISGHTALYWYRQSLGQGLEFLIYFQGNSAPDKSGLPSDRFSAERTGGSVSTLTIQRTQQEDSAVYLCASSRGGRTYNEQFFGPGTRLTVL.

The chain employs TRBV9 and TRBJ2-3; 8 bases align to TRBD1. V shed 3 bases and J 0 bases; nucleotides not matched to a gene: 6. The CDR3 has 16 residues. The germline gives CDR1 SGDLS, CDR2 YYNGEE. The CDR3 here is CASSEPRDRSTDTQYF. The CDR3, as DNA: TGTGCCAGCAGCGAACCCCGGGACAGGAGCACAGATACGCAGTATTTT. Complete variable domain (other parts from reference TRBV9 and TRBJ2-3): DSGVTQTPKHLITATGQRVTLRCSPRSGDLSVYWYQQSLDQGLQFLIQYYNGEERAKGNILERFSAQQFPDLHSELNLSSLELGDSALYFCASSEPRDRSTDTQYFGPGTRLTVL.

Here the CDR3 DNA reads TGTGCCAGCAGCGTAGACGGGGTGGTGGTTTACGAGCAGTACTTC. Translated: CASSVDGVVVYEQYF. V and J are TRBV9 and TRBJ2-7, with D perhaps TRBD2 (5 bases). This CDR3 is 15 amino acids long. Germline CDR1 reads SGDLS; CDR2 reads YYNGEE. Trimming shortened V by 0 bases and J by 4 bases, and 14 bases separated the two germline ends.

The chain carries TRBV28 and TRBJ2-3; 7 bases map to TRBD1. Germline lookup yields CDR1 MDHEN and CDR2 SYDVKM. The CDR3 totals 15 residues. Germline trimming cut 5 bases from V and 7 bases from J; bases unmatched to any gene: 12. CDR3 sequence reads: CASSPAPGQSHTQYF. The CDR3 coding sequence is TGTGCCAGCAGTCCGGCCCCGGGACAGTCGCATACGCAGTATTTT.

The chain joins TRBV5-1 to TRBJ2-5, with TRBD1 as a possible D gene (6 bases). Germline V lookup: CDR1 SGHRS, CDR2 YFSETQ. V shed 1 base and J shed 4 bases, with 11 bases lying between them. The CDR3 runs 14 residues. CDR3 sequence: CASSLLTGVETQYF. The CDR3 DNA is TGCGCCAGCAGCTTGCTGACAGGAGTAGAGACCCAGTACTTC.

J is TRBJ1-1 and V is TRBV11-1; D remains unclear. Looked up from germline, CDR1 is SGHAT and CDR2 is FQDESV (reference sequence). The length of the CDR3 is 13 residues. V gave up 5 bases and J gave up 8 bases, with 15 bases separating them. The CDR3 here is CASSPPGRGEAFF. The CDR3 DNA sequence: TGTGCCAGCAGCCCCCCGGGTCGCGGGGAAGCTTTCTTT.

The CDR3 sequence is CASSDAPAGTTYEQYF. CDR3 in DNA: TGTGCCAGCAGTGATGCCCCGGCCGGGACTACCTACGAGCAGTACTTC. V gene TRBV6-1 combines with J gene TRBJ2-7, with TRBD2 matching over 7 bases. The CDR3 totals 16 residues. CDR1 is MNHNS, CDR2 SASEGT, per germline. J was trimmed by 2 bases and V by 3 bases; bases with no gene match: 10.

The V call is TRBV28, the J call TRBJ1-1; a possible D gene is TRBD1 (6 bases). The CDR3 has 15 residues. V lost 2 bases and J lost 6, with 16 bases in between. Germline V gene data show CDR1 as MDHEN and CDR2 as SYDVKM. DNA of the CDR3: TGTGCCAGCAGTTTAGGGGGAGGGGGAGGCTCTGAAGCTTTCTTT. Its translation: CASSLGGGGGSEAFF.

The CDR3 sequence is CASSVAAQGDVGYTF. Here the CDR3 DNA reads TGTGCCAGCAGCGTAGCTGCCCAGGGGGATGTGGGCTACACCTTC. The chain employs TRBV9 and TRBJ1-2, with TRBD1 matching 7 bases. Germline V lookup: CDR1 SGDLS, CDR2 YYNGEE. J lost 8 bases, V lost 0 bases, and 10 bases had no gene match. The CDR3 runs to 15 residues.

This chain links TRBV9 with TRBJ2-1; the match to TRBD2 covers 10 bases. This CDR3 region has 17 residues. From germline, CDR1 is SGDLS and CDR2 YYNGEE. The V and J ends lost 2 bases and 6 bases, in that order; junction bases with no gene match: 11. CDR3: CASSVDSGRNLGNEQFF. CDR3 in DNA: TGTGCCAGCAGCGTGGATAGCGGGAGGAATTTGGGCAATGAGCAGTTCTTC.

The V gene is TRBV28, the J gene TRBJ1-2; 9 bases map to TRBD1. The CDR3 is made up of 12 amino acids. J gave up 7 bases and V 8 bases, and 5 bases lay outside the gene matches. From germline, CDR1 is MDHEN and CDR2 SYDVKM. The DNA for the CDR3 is TGTGCCAGCGGAACAGGGGGCGGTGGCTACACCTTC. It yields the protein CASGTGGGGYTF.

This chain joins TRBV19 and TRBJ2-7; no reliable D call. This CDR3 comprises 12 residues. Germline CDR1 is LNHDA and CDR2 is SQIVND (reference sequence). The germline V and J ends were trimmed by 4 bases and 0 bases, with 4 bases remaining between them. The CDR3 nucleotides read TGTGCCAGTAGTACTAGCTCCTACGAGCAGTACTTC. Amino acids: CASSTSSYEQYF.

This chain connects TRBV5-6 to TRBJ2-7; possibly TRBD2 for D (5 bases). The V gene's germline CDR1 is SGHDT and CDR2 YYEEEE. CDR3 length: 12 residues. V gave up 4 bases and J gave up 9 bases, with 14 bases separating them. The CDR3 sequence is CASSRDGVLQYF. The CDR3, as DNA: TGTGCCAGCAGCCGGGATGGAGTTTTGCAGTACTTC.

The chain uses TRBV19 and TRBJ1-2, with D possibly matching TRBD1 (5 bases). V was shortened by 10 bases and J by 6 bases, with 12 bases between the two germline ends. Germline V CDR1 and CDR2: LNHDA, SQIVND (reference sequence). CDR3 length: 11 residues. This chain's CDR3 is CATRAENGYTF. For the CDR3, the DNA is TGTGCCACCAGGGCCGAAAATGGCTACACCTTC.

In DNA form, the CDR3 reads TGTGCCAGCAGCTTAAGGGGCGGCTTAACGGACGAGCAGTACTTC. Its translation: CASSLRGGLTDEQYF. The V call is TRBV7-6, the J call TRBJ2-7, with a tentative D call TRBD1 (5 bases). CDR3 size: 15 residues. CDR1 is SGHVS and CDR2 is FNYEAQ in the germline V gene. V gave up 2 bases and J gave up 5 bases, with 16 bases separating them.

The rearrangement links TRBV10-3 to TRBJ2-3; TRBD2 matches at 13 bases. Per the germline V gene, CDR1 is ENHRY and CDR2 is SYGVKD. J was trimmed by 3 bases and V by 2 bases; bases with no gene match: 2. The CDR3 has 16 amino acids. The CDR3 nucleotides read TGTGCCATCAGTGAGAGGACTAGCGGGAGAACAGATACGCAGTATTTT. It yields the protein CAISERTSGRTDTQYF.

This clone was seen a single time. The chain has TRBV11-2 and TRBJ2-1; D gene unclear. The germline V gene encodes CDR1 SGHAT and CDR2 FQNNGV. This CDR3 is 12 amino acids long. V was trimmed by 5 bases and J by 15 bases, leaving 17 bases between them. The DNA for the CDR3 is TGTGCCAGCAGCCCCACTTGGTGGGCCCGGTTCTTC. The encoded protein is CASSPTWWARFF.

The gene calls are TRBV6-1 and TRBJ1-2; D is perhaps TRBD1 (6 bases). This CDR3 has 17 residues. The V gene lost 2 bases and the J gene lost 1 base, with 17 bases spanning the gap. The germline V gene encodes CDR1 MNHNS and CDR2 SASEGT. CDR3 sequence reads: CASSEQSAQGVNYGYTF. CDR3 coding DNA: TGTGCCAGCAGTGAACAGTCGGCACAGGGAGTTAACTATGGCTACACCTTC.

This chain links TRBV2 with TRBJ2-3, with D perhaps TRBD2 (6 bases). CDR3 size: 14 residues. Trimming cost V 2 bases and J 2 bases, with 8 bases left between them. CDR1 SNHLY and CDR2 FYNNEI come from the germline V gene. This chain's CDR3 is CASSETSTTDTQYF. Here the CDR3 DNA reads TGTGCCAGCAGTGAAACTAGCACCACAGATACGCAGTATTTT.

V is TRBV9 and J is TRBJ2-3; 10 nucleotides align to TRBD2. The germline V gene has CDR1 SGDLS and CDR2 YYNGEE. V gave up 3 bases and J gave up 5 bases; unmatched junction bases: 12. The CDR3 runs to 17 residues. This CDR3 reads CASSAREGLALIDTQYF. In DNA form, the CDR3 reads TGTGCCAGCAGCGCAAGGGAGGGACTAGCGCTAATAGATACGCAGTATTTT.